The 20 T cell receptor beta chains below were found in one sample sequenced in a study of T-cell reconstitution after alpha-beta-depleted transplantation in children. Construction of the TCRbeta library involved unique molecular identifiers. TCRdb analysed the PCR reads with MiXCR anew, one entry per CDR3 protein. This sample has hundreds of thousands of distinct CDR3 sequences, with 16% found just once. This specimen consisted of PBMCs from the stem cell graft donor, obtained from the stem cell graft. The receptors shown here come from a human donor who donated a stem cell graft to a child with acute myeloid leukemia.

This clonotype has ten or more counts. V usage is TRBV5-1 and J usage is TRBJ2-1, with TRBD2 matching over 10 bases. The ends lost 3 bases at V and 7 bases at J; junction bases unmatched: 7. The CDR3 has 15 amino acids. CDR1 is SGHRS and CDR2 is YFSETQ in the germline V gene. DNA for the CDR3: TGCGCCAGCAGCTCAGCGGGGGGGCAGTTAAATGAGCAGTTCTTC. Its protein is CASSSAGGQLNEQFF.

This clonotype came up a few times. This chain links TRBV20-1 with TRBJ2-1; TRBD2 is a possible D gene (5 bases). Trimming left V 8 bases short and J 8 bases short, with 19 bases between. CDR1 is DFQATT and CDR2 is SNEGSKA in the germline V gene (reference sequence). CDR3 size: 13 residues. The CDR3 nucleotides are TGCAGTTGGTCCCGAAAGGCGGGCGATGAGCAGTTCTTC. Translating gives CSWSRKAGDEQFF.

This clonotype was recorded many times. This sequence joins TRBV9 and TRBJ2-7; 9 nucleotides agree with TRBD1. Germline V gives CDR1 SGDLS, CDR2 YYNGEE. CDR3 size: 15 residues. V shed 2 bases and J 3 bases; nucleotides not matched to a gene: 6. CDR3 sequence (DNA): TGTGCCAGCAGCGTGGGACAGGGAATGGTCTACGAGCAGTACTTC. This encodes CASSVGQGMVYEQYF.

The table lists this clonotype with many counts. CDR3 in amino acids: CSVERTPGHEQFF. The CDR3, as DNA: TGCAGCGTTGAAAGGACCCCCGGACATGAGCAGTTCTTC. The V gene is TRBV29-1, the J gene TRBJ2-1; D gene ambiguous. V lost 2 bases to trimming and J lost 8 bases, with 13 bases between them. CDR3 size: 13 residues. CDR1 SQVTM and CDR2 ANQGSEA come from the germline V gene.

This clonotype was counted ten times or more. The chain combines TRBV20-1 with TRBJ1-6; D ambiguous. The CDR3 length is 14 residues. The germline V gene encodes CDR1 DFQATT and CDR2 SNEGSKA (reference sequence). V lost 3 bases to trimming and J lost 7 bases, with 13 bases between them. The CDR3 bases are TGCAGTGCTAGGTTTCGGTCCGGAAATTCACCCCTCCACTTT. Protein: CSARFRSGNSPLHF.

The V and J genes are TRBV7-2 and TRBJ1-2, with D perhaps TRBD1 (6 bases). V was pared by 4 bases and J by 8 bases, with 23 bases between. The CDR3 consists of 16 residues. In germline, CDR1 is SGHTA, CDR2 FQGNSA. The CDR3 bases are TGTGCCAGCAGCTCCGATTACACTTCAGGGGTTGGGGGCTACACCTTC. Translation: CASSSDYTSGVGGYTF.

The genes are TRBV20-1 and TRBJ1-4, with D unresolved. In germline, CDR1 is DFQATT, CDR2 SNEGSKA (reference sequence). The CDR3 has 12 residues. Trimming pared 3 bases from V and 8 bases from J, leaving 10 bases between. The CDR3 loop is CSASPRREKLFF. The DNA for the CDR3 is TGCAGTGCTAGCCCTCGTAGGGAAAAACTGTTTTTT.

This clonotype was found a few times. The J gene is TRBJ2-1, the V gene TRBV7-9; D might be TRBD1 (7 bases). CDR1 is SEHNR, CDR2 FQNEAQ, per germline (reference sequence). V lost 10 bases and J lost 4, with 17 bases in between. The CDR3 totals 14 residues. The CDR3 region is CATSQGGSYNEQFF. The CDR3 nucleotides read TGTGCCACCTCGCAGGGGGGTTCTTACAATGAGCAGTTCTTC. Combining the CDR3 with reference TRBV7-9 and TRBJ2-1 gives the whole variable domain DTGVSQNPRHKITKRGQNVTFRCDPISEHNRLYWYRQTLGQGPEFLTYFQNEAQLEKSRLLSDRFSAERPKGSFSTLEIQRTEQGDSAMYLCATSQGGSYNEQFFGPGTRLTVL.

In this sample, this clonotype turned up a few times. The chain combines TRBV4-1 with TRBJ1-1, with D perhaps TRBD1 (5 bases). The V gene lost 2 bases and the J gene lost 4 bases, with 17 bases spanning the gap. CDR3 length: 16 residues. Germline values: CDR1 MGHRA, CDR2 YSYEKL. The CDR3 bases are TGCGCCAGCAGCCAATGGGGACCGGGACTGACCACTGAAGCTTTCTTT. Protein sequence: CASSQWGPGLTTEAFF.

The CDR3 spells CSARVGPGASTDTQYF. For the CDR3, the DNA is TGCAGTGCTAGAGTCGGTCCGGGGGCTAGCACAGATACGCAGTATTTT. V is TRBV20-1 and J is TRBJ2-3, with D perhaps being TRBD1 or TRBD2 (6 bases each). With 1 base removed from V and 0 bases from J, the gap between germline ends came to 14 bases. The CDR3 runs 16 residues. From germline, CDR1 is DFQATT and CDR2 SNEGSKA (reference sequence).

There are many counts of this clonotype. The CDR3 DNA sequence: TGCAGTGCGCCACCAAGCGAATCGCCAGATACGCAGTATTTT. Its translation is CSAPPSESPDTQYF. The chain links TRBV20-1 to TRBJ2-3; D not resolved. Germline loops: CDR1 DFQATT, CDR2 SNEGSKA (reference sequence). V was clipped by 6 bases and J by 4 bases, with 17 bases between them. The CDR3 covers 14 residues.

This clonotype has more than one count but fewer than ten. This chain joins TRBV20-1 and TRBJ2-4; D call uncertain. The germline V and J ends were trimmed by 2 bases and 0 bases, with 11 bases remaining between them. The germline CDR1 and CDR2 sequences are DFQATT and SNEGSKA (reference sequence). This CDR3 region has 15 residues. The CDR3 is CSARKLPGAKNIQYF. The CDR3, as DNA: TGCAGTGCTAGAAAGCTCCCCGGAGCCAAAAACATTCAGTACTTC.

This clonotype has ten or more counts. The chain joins TRBV27 to TRBJ2-3; D tentatively fits TRBD1 or TRBD2 (5 bases each). CDR1 is MNHEY, CDR2 SMNVEV, per germline (reference sequence). This CDR3 is built from 15 residues. V lost 6 bases, J lost 3 bases, and 16 bases lay in between. The CDR3 DNA is TGTGCCAGCAGAGGCGATAAGAGGGGAACAGATACGCAGTATTTT. Amino acid sequence: CASRGDKRGTDTQYF.

This clonotype has only a few counts. The rearrangement uses TRBV7-2 and TRBJ2-5, with D perhaps TRBD1 (7 bases). Germline V lookup: CDR1 SGHTA, CDR2 FQGNSA. V was cut by 4 bases and J by 2 bases, with 14 bases left in between. The CDR3 loop spans 15 amino acids. DNA of the CDR3: TGTGCCAGCAGCTCAGGGGGGACAGCACAAGAGACCCAGTACTTC. It is translated as CASSSGGTAQETQYF.

Only a few counts were recorded for this clonotype. The chain is built from TRBV20-1 and TRBJ2-5, with D possibly being TRBD1 (5 bases). V was cut by 6 bases and J by 1 base, with 21 bases left in between. The germline V gene has CDR1 DFQATT and CDR2 SNEGSKA (reference sequence). CDR3 length: 16 amino acids. CDR3 bases: TGCAGTGCCCTGAGCCGGCAGGGTATAATCCAAGAGACCCAGTACTTC. Residues: CSALSRQGIIQETQYF.

This clonotype was seen many times. The DNA of the CDR3 is TGCAGTGCTCGCCCAGACAGGGGGCTCTACAATGAGCAGTTCTTC. It codes for CSARPDRGLYNEQFF. The rearrangement links TRBV20-1 to TRBJ2-1; 10 nucleotides agree with TRBD1. CDR3 length: 15 residues. From germline, CDR1 is DFQATT and CDR2 SNEGSKA (reference sequence). Trimming took 5 bases from V and 3 from J; bases not matched to a gene: 7.

The chain recombines TRBV30 with TRBJ1-1; 7 nucleotides agree with TRBD1. CDR1 and CDR2 from the germline V gene are GTSNPN and SVGIG (reference sequence). The CDR3 loop spans 10 amino acids. V was pared by 8 bases and J by 10 bases, with 7 bases of the junction left unmatched. CDR3 coding DNA: TGTGCCCGGCAGGGACAGACAGCTTTCTTT. Its translation: CARQGQTAFF.

This clonotype was counted ten times or more. The chain links TRBV29-1 to TRBJ2-1, with 8 bases matching TRBD2. Trimming removed 6 bases from V and 3 bases from J; junction bases left unmatched: 10. Germline CDR1 and CDR2: SQVTM and ANQGSEA. CDR3 length: 15 residues. In DNA form, the CDR3 reads TGCAGCGTGACCCTACTAGCGGCTTACTACAATGAGCAGTTCTTC. Amino acid sequence: CSVTLLAAYYNEQFF.

This clonotype was seen repeatedly, ten times or more. The rearrangement joins TRBV6-4 to TRBJ2-2, with TRBD2 matching over 7 bases. CDR1 and CDR2 (germline): MRHNA, SNTAGT. The CDR3 sequence is 15 residues long. With V trimmed by 0 bases and J by 5 bases, 3 bases remained unmatched. The CDR3 nucleotides are TGTGCCAGCAGTGACTCGGGGGGGAATACCGGGGAGCTGTTTTTT. Translation: CASSDSGGNTGELFF.

This clonotype was counted only a few times. This chain uses TRBV25-1 with TRBJ2-3, with no clear D. Germline assignment: CDR1 MGHDK and CDR2 SYGVNS. The CDR3 is made up of 13 amino acids. The V end lost 2 bases, the J end lost 4 bases, and 7 bases lay between the germline ends. The CDR3 protein is CASSEIRADTQYF. The CDR3 region has the DNA TGTGCCAGCAGTGAAATTCGAGCAGATACGCAGTATTTT.